This is a list of T cell receptor beta chains from one sample in a study of OX40 agonist ivuxolimab in advanced cancers. The protocol was immunoSEQ multiplex PCR, while the TCRdb copy is restricted to in-frame clones and leaves out a portion. The table has roughly 41,000 clones, approximately 89% seen once. Material: CD4+ or CD8+ T cells sorted from blood, obtained in a trial of the OX40 agonist ivuxolimab. Every receptor here comes from an adult with an advanced solid tumor such as melanoma, head and neck, liver or kidney cancer. The CDR3 runs from the conserved cysteine through the conserved F or W. A D gene is named only where the DNA matches it firmly. Size is omitted from some rows. Given values are once, few, many or a class for expanded clones.

clone_size,v_call,d_call,j_call,cdr3_aa,cdr3_nt
.,TRBV13,TRBD1,TRBJ2-3,CASSSGQTMDTQYF,TGTGCCAGCAGCTCGGGACAGACAATGGATACGCAGTATTTT
once,TRBV12-5,TRBD2,TRBJ2-1,CASGLSSGGLYEQFF,TGTGCTAGTGGTTTGAGTAGCGGGGGGCTTTATGAGCAGTTCTTC
.,TRBV5-5,TRBD1,TRBJ2-7,CASSRDRGDYEQYF,TGTGCCAGCAGTCGGGACAGGGGGGACTACGAGCAGTACTTC
few,TRBV6-6,.,TRBJ2-6,CASSSLGSGANVLTF,TGTGCCAGCAGTTCTCTGGGGTCTGGGGCCAACGTCCTGACTTTC
once,TRBV5-6,.,TRBJ1-4,CASSLNGGREKLFF,TGTGCCAGCAGCTTGAACGGGGGGCGGGAAAAACTGTTTTTT
.,TRBV7-2,.,TRBJ2-5,CASSPGGVTQETQYF,TGTGCCAGCAGCCCTGGGGGAGTGACCCAAGAGACCCAGTACTTC
.,TRBV6-4,.,TRBJ1-4,CASSDFSSATNEKLFF,TGTGCCAGCAGTGACTTTTCCTCAGCAACTAATGAAAAACTGTTTTTT
few,TRBV6-5,.,TRBJ2-2,CASSLGDVNTGELFF,TGTGCCAGCAGTTTGGGGGACGTGAACACCGGGGAGCTGTTTTTT
.,TRBV19,.,TRBJ1-4,CASSHPGGELFF,TGTGCCAGTAGTCATCCGGGGGGGGAACTGTTTTTT
.,TRBV7-2,TRBD2,TRBJ2-1,CASSLTSGYNEQFF,TGTGCCAGCAGCTTAACTAGCGGCTACAATGAGCAGTTCTTC
.,TRBV19,TRBD1,TRBJ1-5,CASSQGQGNQPQHF,TGTGCCAGTAGTCAGGGACAGGGAAATCAGCCCCAGCATTTT
.,TRBV20-1,TRBD1,TRBJ1-2,CSATRTGGYTF,TGCAGTGCCACTAGGACAGGGGGCTACACCTTC
.,TRBV9,.,TRBJ2-1,CASSEGGPFYNEQFF,TGTGCCAGCAGCGAGGGGGGGCCATTTTACAATGAGCAGTTCTTC
.,TRBV5-5,TRBD1,TRBJ1-5,CASSSTGSGNQPQHF,TGTGCCAGCAGCTCGACAGGGAGCGGCAATCAGCCCCAGCATTTT
.,TRBV2,.,TRBJ1-2,CASSDIWVESSGYGYTF,TGTGCCAGCAGTGACATCTGGGTGGAGTCTTCGGGGTATGGCTACACCTTC
once,TRBV27,.,TRBJ1-5,CASSLFGTTNQPQHF,TGTGCCAGCAGTTTATTTGGGACAACAAATCAGCCCCAGCATTTT
.,TRBV5-6,.,TRBJ2-7,CASSHSVYEQYF,TGTGCCAGCAGCCACTCCGTTTACGAGCAGTACTTC
.,TRBV6-5,.,TRBJ1-5,CASSVTGESNQPQHF,TGTGCCAGCAGCGTGACAGGTGAAAGCAATCAGCCCCAGCATTTT
.,TRBV7-9,.,TRBJ2-5,CASSPPLYPETQYF,TGTGCCAGCAGCCCCCCCCTCTACCCGGAGACCCAGTACTTC
.,TRBV5-1,.,TRBJ1-4,CASSPGDSNEKLFF,TGCGCCAGCAGCCCGGGAGACAGTAATGAAAAACTGTTTTTT
few,TRBV2,.,TRBJ1-1,CASSAPGLTEAFF,TGTGCCAGCAGTGCGCCGGGATTGACTGAAGCTTTCTTT
.,TRBV5-1,.,TRBJ2-7,CASSFLSSYEQYF,TGCGCCAGCAGCTTCCTAAGCTCCTACGAGCAGTACTTC
.,TRBV7-8,.,TRBJ2-7,CASSPLGGASYEQYF,TGTGCCAGCAGCCCCTTGGGGGGAGCCTCCTACGAGCAGTACTTC
.,TRBV7-8,TRBD1,TRBJ2-2,CASSLVGTGGSYGELFF,TGTGCCAGCAGCTTAGTCGGGACAGGGGGCTCGTACGGGGAGCTGTTTTTT
once,TRBV7-9,.,TRBJ1-4,CASSRRLTGEKLFF,TGTGCCAGCAGCCGGCGGCTCACAGGGGAAAAACTGTTTTTT
.,TRBV11-3,.,TRBJ2-5,CASSSGGETQYF,TGTGCCAGCAGCTCAGGTGGAGAGACCCAGTACTTC
.,TRBV4-1,.,TRBJ2-1,CASSRGGIYNEQFF,TGCGCCAGCAGCAGGGGGGGCATCTACAATGAGCAGTTCTTC
few,TRBV19,.,TRBJ1-1,CASVPRGLNTEAFF,TGTGCCAGCGTTCCGAGGGGTTTAAACACTGAAGCTTTCTTT
.,TRBV15,.,TRBJ2-3,CATSRDGQTDTQYF,TGTGCCACCAGCAGAGATGGGCAGACAGATACGCAGTATTTT
.,TRBV6-5,.,TRBJ1-1,CASSYQGPSAEAFF,TGTGCCAGCAGTTACCAGGGACCATCAGCAGAAGCTTTCTTT
.,TRBV2,.,TRBJ1-5,CASSRQGGNQPQHF,TGTGCCAGCAGTAGGCAGGGCGGAAATCAGCCCCAGCATTTT
.,TRBV7-2,.,TRBJ1-2,CASSLVPTGYGYTF,TGTGCCAGCAGCTTAGTACCGACGGGCTATGGCTACACCTTC
.,TRBV7-9,.,TRBJ2-7,CASSLSTHGGEQYF,TGTGCCAGCAGCCTGAGTACCCACGGAGGGGAGCAGTACTTC
.,TRBV19,.,TRBJ2-5,CASSLFGGNQETQYF,TGTGCCAGTAGTCTCTTTGGAGGGAACCAAGAGACCCAGTACTTC
.,TRBV7-9,.,TRBJ1-5,CASSLNGEGDQPQHF,TGTGCCAGCAGCTTAAATGGAGAAGGGGATCAGCCCCAGCATTTT
.,TRBV15,.,TRBJ1-1,CATRTTLGTDTEAFF,TGTGCCACCAGAACAACCCTAGGGACTGACACTGAAGCTTTCTTT
.,TRBV9,.,TRBJ2-1,CASSDHRESPSDEQFF,TGTGCCAGCAGCGACCACCGGGAATCACCTTCGGATGAGCAGTTCTTC
once,TRBV13,.,TRBJ1-2,CASKILGREDGYTF,TGTGCCAGCAAGATTCTAGGACGCGAGGATGGCTACACCTTC
.,TRBV7-8,.,TRBJ2-7,CASSLVGVTTSGGSYEQYF,TGTGCCAGCAGCTTAGTGGGGGTCACAACATCCGGTGGCTCCTACGAGCAGTACTTC
.,TRBV29-1,.,TRBJ1-2,CSVTWRGIANYGYTF,TGCAGCGTCACGTGGCGGGGGATCGCTAACTATGGCTACACCTTC
.,TRBV19,TRBD1,TRBJ2-7,CASTLGQGDTYEQYF,TGTGCCAGTACCCTGGGACAGGGCGATACCTACGAGCAGTACTTC
.,TRBV6-1,.,TRBJ1-2,CASRAGPNPNYGYTF,TGTGCCAGCAGGGCAGGGCCCAACCCCAACTATGGCTACACCTTC
once,TRBV7-2,.,TRBJ1-3,CASSSHIPSTAGNTIYF,TGTGCCAGCAGCTCACACATCCCCAGTACGGCTGGAAACACCATATATTTT
.,TRBV27,TRBD1,TRBJ1-2,CAIRTGWGYTF,TGTGCCATCCGGACAGGTTGGGGCTACACCTTC
.,TRBV6-5,TRBD1,TRBJ1-2,CASSYSTGQVFYGYTF,TGTGCCAGCAGTTACTCGACGGGACAGGTCTTTTATGGCTACACCTTC
.,TRBV5-4,.,TRBJ1-6,CASSLSRASSPLHF,TGTGCCAGCAGCTTGTCCAGGGCGAGTTCACCCCTCCACTTT
.,TRBV19,.,TRBJ2-7,CASSMRGMEQYF,TGTGCCAGTAGTATGAGGGGGATGGAGCAGTACTTC
.,TRBV5-6,TRBD1,TRBJ1-2,CASSLGGGYGYTF,TGTGCCAGCAGCTTAGGGGGCGGCTATGGCTACACCTTC
.,TRBV18,.,TRBJ2-3,CASSRAVTDTQYF,TGTGCCAGCTCCCGGGCGGTCACAGATACGCAGTATTTT
.,TRBV7-2,.,TRBJ2-2,CASSLARFTGELFF,TGTGCCAGCAGCTTAGCAAGGTTCACCGGGGAGCTGTTTTTT
.,TRBV28,.,TRBJ1-3,CASSELGNTIYF,TGTGCCAGCAGTGAACTTGGAAACACCATATATTTT
.,TRBV5-6,.,TRBJ2-7,CASSFGLGGWQYF,TGTGCCAGCAGCTTTGGGCTAGGAGGGTGGCAATACTTC
.,TRBV19,.,TRBJ1-6,CASSIGKGGSHSPLHF,TGTGCCAGTAGTATTGGGAAGGGCGGTTCCCATTCACCCCTCCACTTT
.,TRBV7-9,.,TRBJ2-5,CASSLGGDSQETQYF,TGTGCCAGCAGCTTAGGGGGGGACAGCCAAGAGACCCAGTACTTC
.,TRBV4-1,.,TRBJ2-2,CASSQVDRPANTGELFF,TGCGCCAGCAGCCAAGTTGACAGACCAGCGAACACCGGGGAGCTGTTTTTT
.,TRBV7-3,TRBD2,TRBJ2-1,CASSLFASGGYEQFF,TGTGCCAGCAGCTTATTTGCTAGCGGGGGGTATGAGCAGTTCTTC
.,TRBV6-1,TRBD2,TRBJ2-7,CASSEGLVRASYEQYF,TGTGCCAGCAGTGAGGGACTAGTCCGGGCTTCCTACGAGCAGTACTTC